This T cell receptor beta chain was found in a study of blood T cell repertoires in COVID-19. In the study overall: In each case, the material was cDNA or gDNA derived from T cells, B-cell-depleted T cells, or PBMCs.

Recruited during active infection, patients (from Seattle) were subsequently followed longitudinally. CDR3 length equals 13 residues. V dropped 6 bases and J dropped 8 bases, with 14 bases sitting between them. In the original workflow: Reference gene primer amplification yielded estimated nucleated cell counts. Repertoires were generated with immunoSEQ multiplex PCR, while TCRdb's copy carries only in-frame clones and drops some. Clone size and V and J calls were adopted from that table, with D and trimming inferred from the DNA. The sample lists over 150,000 clones; approximately 80% were seen once.

This chain joins TRBV12-3 or TRBV12-4 and TRBJ2-1, with D uncertain. The sequencing sample was made of peripheral blood. This TCR came from a woman in her thirties or forties with COVID-19, enrolled during active disease. CDR3 DNA sequence: TGTGCCAGCAGGTTATCTTTACGCGATGAGCAGTTCTTC. Its protein product is CASRLSLRDEQFF.